Listed below are T cell receptor beta chains from one sample, sequenced in a study of T-cell reconstitution after alpha-beta-depleted transplantation in children. TCRdb re-called the PCR reads through MiXCR, storing one row per CDR3 protein. The data contain hundreds of thousands of distinct CDR3 sequences, approximately 12% of them seen just once; the ten biggest clones take up 2.2%. The input for sequencing was PBMCs, mostly from graft donor cells, taken 360 days after TCRalphabeta/CD19-depleted stem cell transplant. Receptor source: a male patient aged 10 to 17 who had a stem cell transplant for acute myeloid leukemia, so the T cells may come from the graft donor. The CDR3 runs from the conserved cysteine through the conserved F or W. The order of the fields is J gene, D gene, V gene, clone size, CDR3 protein, CDR3 DNA. A D gene is named only where the DNA matches it firmly. Size values are once, few and many counts, or a class for expanded clones, and some rows have none.

TRBJ1-3 | - | TRBV20-1 | few | CSARDRASRPSGNTIYF | TGCAGTGCTAGAGATCGGGCTTCCCGGCCGTCTGGAAACACCATATATTTT
TRBJ2-7 | - | TRBV4-2 | - | CASSQEGGSGEQYF | TGTGCCAGCAGCCAAGAAGGGGGTTCGGGGGAGCAGTACTTC
TRBJ2-7 | TRBD2 | TRBV4-3 | once | CASSQGSSGFYEQYF | TGCGCCAGCAGCCAAGGCAGTAGCGGGTTCTACGAGCAGTACTTC
TRBJ2-4 | TRBD1 | TRBV12-3/TRBV12-4 | many | CASSADRDSSNIQYF | TGTGCCAGCAGTGCCGACCGGGACAGCTCTAACATTCAGTACTTC
TRBJ2-3 | - | TRBV7-6 | - | CASSPSGKSTDTQYF | TGTGCCAGCAGCCCCTCAGGGAAGAGCACAGATACGCAGTATTTT
TRBJ1-6 | - | TRBV5-1 | - | CASSFGQIYNSPLHF | TGCGCCAGCAGCTTTGGACAAATTTATAATTCACCCCTCCACTTT
TRBJ2-1 | TRBD2 | TRBV14 | many | CASSQLGTSAYNEQFF | TGTGCCAGCAGCCAACTCGGGACTAGCGCCTACAATGAGCAGTTCTTC
TRBJ2-2 | TRBD2 | TRBV29-1 | many | CSVLASGRADGELFF | TGCAGCGTGCTGGCTAGCGGGAGGGCCGACGGGGAGCTGTTTTTT
TRBJ2-7 | TRBD2 | TRBV4-3 | few | CASSQDAGSSGSYEQYF | TGCGCCAGCAGCCAAGATGCGGGGTCTAGCGGTTCCTACGAGCAGTACTTC
TRBJ2-5 | TRBD1 | TRBV20-1 | - | CSAREDRGAETQYF | TGCAGTGCTAGAGAGGACAGGGGCGCAGAGACCCAGTACTTC